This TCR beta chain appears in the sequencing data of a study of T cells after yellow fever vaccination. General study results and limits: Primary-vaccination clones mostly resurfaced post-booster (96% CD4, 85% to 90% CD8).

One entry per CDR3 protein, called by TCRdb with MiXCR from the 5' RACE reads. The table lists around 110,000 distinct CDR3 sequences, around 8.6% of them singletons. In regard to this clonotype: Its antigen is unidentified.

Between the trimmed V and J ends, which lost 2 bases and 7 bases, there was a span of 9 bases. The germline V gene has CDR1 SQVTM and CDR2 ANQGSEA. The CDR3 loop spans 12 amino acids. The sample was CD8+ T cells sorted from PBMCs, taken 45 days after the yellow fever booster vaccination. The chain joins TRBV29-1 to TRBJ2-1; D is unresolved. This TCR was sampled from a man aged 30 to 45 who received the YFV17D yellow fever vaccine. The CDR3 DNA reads TGCAGCGTTGAACAATCCAGGAATGAGCAGTTCTTC. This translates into CSVEQSRNEQFF.